This T cell receptor (beta chain) was sequenced during a study of blood T cells in healthy people across ages. Study summary: Capturing about one barcoded beta molecule per two T cells was achieved by template switching. Study-level findings and limits: Conclusively comparing naive with antigen-experienced cells was impossible with unsorted PBMCs.

This clonotype was picked up a small number of times. Its cognate antigen is unknown. One end of the junction fails to match germline, which may point to a read error. Caucasian individuals from Russia who were healthy and aged roughly 6 to 100 acted as donors. Per individual sample, total RNA of at least 5 micrograms was extracted. PCR was performed a second time for roughly 7 to 11 cycles using a sample-barcoded 5' primer and a J-beta primer mix. Each CDR3 protein gets one entry after TCRdb re-called the 5' RACE reads with MiXCR. The sample contains about 1,800,000 distinct CDR3 sequences, about 28% of which appear only once. CDR1 is MNHEY and CDR2 is SVGAGI in the germline V gene. The CDR3 consists of 15 residues.

The chain links TRBV6-5 to TRBJ2-6, with D hard to call. The sample comprised blood. This clonotype was sampled from a woman aged 30 to 39 in good health. The CDR3: CAGSYSLAGANVLTF. The CDR3 DNA reads as TGTGCCGGCAGTTACTCCCTAGCTGGGGCCAACGTCCTGACTTTC.